The 31 T cell receptor beta chains below were found in one sample sequenced in a study of blood T cell repertoires in COVID-19. TCRdb keeps only in-frame clones here, not all; method: immunoSEQ multiplex PCR. The data show 75,000 to 85,000 clones, around 90% seen once. The sequenced sample consisted of peripheral blood. The origin of the receptors is a man aged 50-60 years with active COVID-19.

Relative to its sample, this clone is medium-sized. The chain recombines TRBV28 with TRBJ2-7, with 11 bases identical to TRBD1. J was trimmed by 3 bases and V by 2 bases; bases with no gene match: 9. Looked up from germline, CDR1 is MDHEN and CDR2 is SYDVKM. The length of the CDR3 is 17 residues. The CDR3 sequence is CASSLPLGQGASYEQYF. The CDR3 nucleotides are TGTGCCAGCAGTTTACCTCTCGGACAGGGGGCAAGCTACGAGCAGTACTTC.

This sequence joins TRBV11-1 and TRBJ2-1; a possible D gene is TRBD2 (6 bases). V dropped 5 bases and J dropped 7 bases, with 15 bases sitting between them. Germline V gene data show CDR1 as SGHAT and CDR2 as FQDESV (reference sequence). The CDR3 is 14 amino acids. Written as DNA, the CDR3 is TGTGCCAGCAGCCCTCTACTAGCAGGGAATGAGCAGTTCTTC. Residues: CASSPLLAGNEQFF.

This chain connects TRBV7-2 to TRBJ2-2; TRBD1 aligns across 7 bases. This CDR3 spans 14 amino acids. J was trimmed by 1 base and V by 6 bases; bases with no gene match: 2. Germline lookup yields CDR1 SGHTA and CDR2 FQGNSA. The CDR3, as DNA: TGTGCCAGCAGGAGGACAGGGAACACCGGGGAGCTGTTTTTT. This sequence encodes CASRRTGNTGELFF.

The chain employs TRBV11-2 and TRBJ2-2, with a tentative D call TRBD2 (6 bases). V was shortened by 5 bases and J by 0 bases, with 10 bases between the two germline ends. This CDR3 spans 15 amino acids. Germline V lookup: CDR1 SGHAT, CDR2 FQNNGV. The CDR3 DNA reads TGTGCCAGCAGCAGTAGCGGCCCGAACACCGGGGAGCTGTTTTTT. This gives the protein CASSSSGPNTGELFF.

The gene calls are TRBV12-5 and TRBJ2-5; D is perhaps TRBD2 (5 bases). Germline CDR1 and CDR2: LGHNT and FRNRAP. V gave up 7 bases and J gave up 3 bases, with 12 bases separating them. The CDR3 has 13 amino acids. CDR3: CASAPPGEETQYF. CDR3 DNA sequence: TGTGCTAGTGCCCCCCCCGGGGAAGAGACCCAGTACTTC.

The CDR3 sequence: CASSGPHQNQPQHF. The CDR3 bases are TGTGCCAGCAGTGGCCCACATCAGAATCAGCCCCAGCATTTT. The chain is built from TRBV25-1 and TRBJ1-5; no reliable D call. The germline V gene encodes CDR1 MGHDK and CDR2 SYGVNS. V was clipped by 4 bases and J by 4 bases, with 11 bases between them. There are 14 residues in the CDR3.

V usage is TRBV6-5 and J usage is TRBJ1-6, with TRBD1 as a possible D gene (5 bases). V shed 0 bases and J shed 10 bases, with 13 bases lying between them. CDR1 and CDR2 (germline): MNHEY, SVGAGI. The CDR3 runs 15 residues. CDR3 sequence: CASSYSGGLESPLHF. The CDR3 region has the DNA TGTGCCAGCAGTTACTCCGGGGGTTTGGAATCACCCCTCCACTTT.

This clone is a singleton in its sample. The chain is built from TRBV4-3 and TRBJ2-1; 13 bases line up with TRBD2. Germline V gene data show CDR1 as LGHNA and CDR2 as YSLEER. With V trimmed by 0 bases and J by 7 bases, 9 bases remained unmatched. The CDR3 is 18 residues long. CDR3 DNA sequence: TGCGCCAGCAGCCAAGAGGCACTAGCGGGAGGGCCCCGTAATGAGCAGTTCTTC. It encodes CASSQEALAGGPRNEQFF.

V and J are TRBV19 and TRBJ1-3, with TRBD1 matching over 7 bases. J lost 0 bases, V lost 5 bases, and 7 bases had no gene match. The germline V gene encodes CDR1 LNHDA and CDR2 SQIVND (reference sequence). The CDR3 extends over 16 amino acids. Written as DNA, the CDR3 is TGTGCCAGTAGTTTCTTACAGGGGCGCTCTGGAAACACCATATATTTT. It translates to CASSFLQGRSGNTIYF.

V is TRBV15 and J is TRBJ2-3; 8 nucleotides line up with TRBD1. The V gene end was trimmed by 3 bases and the J gene end by 0 bases; junction bases not matched to a gene: 5. The CDR3 covers 16 residues. Germline CDR1 reads LNHNV; CDR2 reads YYDKDF (reference sequence). CDR3 nucleotide sequence: TGTGCCACCAGCAGGGGGGACAGGTCTAGCACAGATACGCAGTATTTT. It specifies CATSRGDRSSTDTQYF.

Written as DNA, the CDR3 is TGTGCCAGCTCAGCGATGGGACAGACGACGTATGGCTACACCTTC. Amino acids: CASSAMGQTTYGYTF. The chain couples TRBV18 to TRBJ1-2, with TRBD1 matching 7 bases. The germline V gene encodes CDR1 KGHSH and CDR2 LQKENI. The V and J ends lost 5 bases and 5 bases, in that order; junction bases with no gene match: 11. This CDR3 contains 15 residues.

CDR3 sequence: CASGRGGMPYEQYF. CDR3 in DNA: TGTGCCAGCGGCCGAGGAGGAATGCCCTACGAGCAGTACTTC. The gene calls are TRBV27 and TRBJ2-7, with D perhaps matching TRBD2 (5 bases). Trimming stripped 8 bases from V and 2 bases from J, with 16 bases between. Germline V gene lookup returns CDR1 MNHEY and CDR2 SMNVEV (reference sequence). There are 14 residues in the CDR3.

The CDR3 DNA sequence: TGCGCCAGCAGCCGACGGGGAGACGGGTCGGAGACCCAGTACTTC. This gives the protein CASSRRGDGSETQYF. The rearrangement joins TRBV4-3 to TRBJ2-5; D is possibly TRBD2 (5 bases). The germline V gene has CDR1 LGHNA and CDR2 YSLEER. The CDR3 is 15 residues long. V was cut by 4 bases and J by 5 bases, with 17 bases left in between.

The V gene is TRBV20-1, the J gene TRBJ2-3, with a possible D match to TRBD1 (5 bases). Trimming pared 3 bases from V and 3 bases from J, leaving 13 bases between. CDR3 size: 14 residues. The germline CDR1 and CDR2 sequences are DFQATT and SNEGSKA (reference sequence). DNA for the CDR3: TGCAGTGCTAGTCCTCAGGGAAGGACAGATACGCAGTATTTT. Translating it yields CSASPQGRTDTQYF.

The chain links TRBV29-1 to TRBJ2-2; 9 bases map to TRBD1. Germline CDR1 reads SQVTM; CDR2 reads ANQGSEA. Unmatched junction bases numbered 6, after V lost 7 bases and J lost 6 bases. The CDR3 runs 13 residues. CDR3: CSADRGGAGELFF. DNA of the CDR3: TGCAGCGCCGACAGGGGGGGCGCCGGGGAGCTGTTTTTT.

This sequence joins TRBV5-1 and TRBJ1-3; TRBD1 aligns across 7 bases. The germline CDR1 and CDR2 sequences are SGHRS and YFSETQ. The CDR3 is made up of 15 amino acids. The trim removed 2 bases at V and 2 bases at J, leaving 4 bases unmatched. The CDR3 DNA reads TGCGCCAGCAGCTTAACAGGGGCACCTGGAAACACCATATATTTT. Translation gives CASSLTGAPGNTIYF. The entire variable domain, with the rest obtained from reference TRBV5-1 and TRBJ1-3, is as follows: KAGVTQTPRYLIKTRGQQVTLSCSPISGHRSVSWYQQTPGQGLQFLFEYFSETQRNKGNFPGRFSGRQFSNSRSEMNVSTLELGDSALYLCASSLTGAPGNTIYFGEGSWLTVV.

The V call is TRBV6-1, the J call TRBJ2-1; the match to TRBD2 covers 9 bases. The CDR3 spans 16 residues. J lost 2 bases, V lost 0 bases, and 2 bases had no gene match. CDR1 is MNHNS, CDR2 SASEGT, per germline. This CDR3 reads CASSEARGRAYNEQFF. For the CDR3, the DNA is TGTGCCAGCAGTGAAGCGCGCGGGAGGGCCTACAATGAGCAGTTCTTC.

The chain uses TRBV19 and TRBJ1-1; D unclear. The germline V and J ends were trimmed by 3 bases and 8 bases, with 10 bases remaining between them. The CDR3 contains 12 residues. CDR1 and CDR2 (germline): LNHDA, SQIVND (reference sequence). As DNA, the CDR3 is TGTGCCAGTAGTATGGGATGGAGGGAAGCTTTCTTT. As protein: CASSMGWREAFF.

CDR3 coding DNA: TGTGCCAGCAGCTTGTCGGGACAACCCTTGCCCGACATGAACACTGAAGCTTTCTTT. Translated, it gives CASSLSGQPLPDMNTEAFF. The chain employs TRBV5-4 and TRBJ1-1, with D possibly being TRBD1 (6 bases). The V and J ends lost 1 base and 0 bases respectively, with 22 bases between them. This CDR3 is 19 amino acids long. The V gene's germline CDR1 is SGHNT and CDR2 YYREEE (reference sequence). The whole variable domain, remainder taken from reference TRBV5-4 and TRBJ1-1, is ETGVTQSPTHLIKTRGQQVTLRCSSQSGHNTVSWYQQALGQGPQFIFQYYREEENGRGNFPPRFSGLQFPNYSSELNVNALELDDSALYLCASSLSGQPLPDMNTEAFFGQGTRLTVV.

The chain is built from TRBV30 and TRBJ1-5; 7 bases align to TRBD1. The CDR3 extends over 13 amino acids. V shed 2 bases and J 5 bases; nucleotides not matched to a gene: 3. Per germline, CDR1 GTSNPN and CDR2 SVGIG (reference sequence). CDR3 nucleotides: TGTGCCTGGAGTCCCACAGGGGATCAGCCCCAGCATTTT. This gives the protein CAWSPTGDQPQHF.

This clone was seen more than once but under ten times. V and J are TRBV4-2 and TRBJ2-1; 9 nucleotides align to TRBD2. V lost 0 bases and J lost 4; bases outside the gene matches: 1. Germline V gene lookup returns CDR1 LGHNA and CDR2 YNFKEQ. The CDR3 contains 15 residues. The CDR3 loop is CASSQDSGGYNEQFF. Here the CDR3 DNA reads TGTGCCAGCAGCCAAGATAGCGGGGGATACAATGAGCAGTTCTTC.

This chain joins TRBV5-1 and TRBJ2-5; TRBD2 matches 10 bases. Per the germline V gene, CDR1 is SGHRS and CDR2 is YFSETQ. V trimming: 0 bases; J trimming: 1 base; junction bases outside the gene matches: 3. This CDR3 is 16 amino acids long. As DNA, the CDR3 is TGCGCCAGCAGCTTGGTCCCTAGCGGGGGCCAAGAGACCCAGTACTTC. Protein: CASSLVPSGGQETQYF.

The chain links TRBV15 to TRBJ2-7; 12 positions match TRBD2. CDR1 and CDR2 (germline): LNHNV, YYDKDF (reference sequence). V was clipped by 0 bases and J by 7 bases; unmatched bases: 4. This CDR3 region has 15 residues. The CDR3 sequence: CATSRELAGGGEQYF. CDR3 DNA: TGTGCCACCAGCAGAGAACTAGCGGGAGGTGGGGAGCAGTACTTC.

The sample holds a few counts of this clone. This sequence joins TRBV6-5 and TRBJ2-7, with D possibly TRBD1 on 5 matching bases. With 0 bases removed from V and 10 bases from J, the gap between germline ends came to 22 bases. CDR3 length equals 16 residues. Germline CDR1 reads MNHEY; CDR2 reads SVGAGI. CDR3 sequence reads: CASSYSRNRLTKVQYF. CDR3 nucleotide sequence: TGTGCCAGCAGTTACTCGAGAAACAGGCTCACGAAGGTACAGTACTTC.

This chain joins TRBV11-2 and TRBJ2-7; D possibly corresponds to TRBD1 (6 bases). Per germline, CDR1 SGHAT and CDR2 FQNNGV. The length of the CDR3 is 14 residues. Trimming stripped 5 bases from V and 3 bases from J, with 14 bases between. Written as DNA, the CDR3 is TGTGCCAGCAGCCCACGACAGGTGAACTACGAGCAGTACTTC. It codes for CASSPRQVNYEQYF.

The CDR3 here is CASSQRDRDYGYTF. CDR3 bases: TGTGCCAGCAGCCAACGCGACAGGGACTATGGCTACACCTTC. The chain employs TRBV3-1 (or the pseudogene TRBV3-2) and TRBJ1-2; 7 nucleotides align to TRBD1. This CDR3 has 14 residues. With 2 bases clipped from V and 3 bases from J, the junction kept 3 bases outside the gene matches. Germline V gene lookup returns CDR1 LGHDT and CDR2 YNNKEL (reference sequence).

V gene TRBV29-1 combines with J gene TRBJ1-3; D not resolved. The CDR3 consists of 13 residues. With 5 bases removed from V and 2 bases from J, the gap between germline ends came to 10 bases. CDR1 and CDR2 (germline): SQVTM, ANQGSEA. The CDR3 is CSVTGRTGNTIYF. As DNA, the CDR3 is TGCAGCGTTACGGGAAGGACTGGAAACACCATATATTTT.

The chain combines TRBV5-8 with TRBJ1-5, with D perhaps TRBD1 (6 bases). The CDR3 spans 16 residues. Germline CDR1 is SGHTS and CDR2 is YDEGEE. The ends were cut back, 2 bases at V and 1 base at J, with 13 bases in the middle. The CDR3 sequence is CASSFLQGTSNQPQHF. The CDR3 DNA is TGTGCCAGCAGCTTCCTTCAGGGGACGAGCAATCAGCCCCAGCATTTT.

CDR3 amino acids: CASSPSGSVTDTQYF. As DNA, the CDR3 is TGTGCCAGCAGCCCGAGCGGGAGTGTGACAGATACGCAGTATTTT. This chain joins TRBV7-2 and TRBJ2-3; TRBD2 matches 8 bases. V lost 5 bases and J lost 3; bases outside the gene matches: 7. Germline V gives CDR1 SGHTA, CDR2 FQGNSA. CDR3 length equals 15 residues. Drawing the rest from reference TRBV7-2 and TRBJ2-3, the complete variable domain is GAGVSQSPSNKVTEKGKDVELRCDPISGHTALYWYRQSLGQGLEFLIYFQGNSAPDKSGLPSDRFSAERTGGSVSTLTIQRTQQEDSAVYLCASSPSGSVTDTQYFGPGTRLTVL.

J is TRBJ2-1 and V is TRBV24-1, with 11 bases matching TRBD1. The CDR3 has 15 amino acids. Germline-derived CDR1 and CDR2 are KGHDR and SFDVKD. Trimming cost V 7 bases and J 9 bases; bases outside gene matches: 10. Here the CDR3 DNA reads TGTGCCACCAGCGCGGACAGGGGGCATGGGGGTGAGCAGTTCTTC. Translation gives CATSADRGHGGEQFF.

This clone was detected a few times. The gene calls are TRBV7-2 and TRBJ1-4; D gene unclear. Germline CDR1 SGHTA, CDR2 FQGNSA. This CDR3 has 14 amino acids. V was shortened by 5 bases and J by 0 bases, with 7 bases between the two germline ends. CDR3 protein: CASSPDSTNEKLFF. CDR3 sequence (DNA): TGTGCCAGCAGCCCAGATTCAACTAATGAAAAACTGTTTTTT.